The entry that follows covers one T cell receptor beta chain sequence. The data were obtained in a study of cytomegalovirus exposure and HLA in healthy donors. Generated by immunoSEQ multiplex PCR, the TCRdb table keeps only in-frame clones and is missing some. The sample consists of 100,000 to 150,000 clones, approximately 92% of them appearing once. The CDR3 consists of 13 residues. The V end lost 4 bases, the J end lost 10 bases, and 11 bases lay between the germline ends. The germline V gene encodes CDR1 MNHEY and CDR2 SVGAGI. Material: PBMCs. This TCR derives from a woman under 30 in good health and CMV-seronegative. The chain has TRBV6-5 and TRBJ1-6, with D uncertain. CDR3 DNA: TGTGCCAGCAGTTCGCTTCGCGGGTCACCCCTCCACTTT. Its translation is CASSSLRGSPLHF.